What follows are 2 T cell receptor beta chains derived from one specimen sequenced in a study of blood T cell repertoires in COVID-19. Generated by immunoSEQ multiplex PCR, the TCRdb table keeps only in-frame clones and is missing some. Here the sample spans under 500,000 clones, 70% to 90% being singletons. The sample comprised PBMCs or T cells enriched from blood (not recorded which). The receptors derive from a woman aged 18-29 years with acute COVID-19.

CDR3 in amino acids: CASSRGTGETQYF. The CDR3 DNA sequence: TGTGCCAGCAGCCGTGGGACAGGAGAGACCCAGTACTTC. This chain connects TRBV7-9 to TRBJ2-5; 8 bases line up with TRBD1. Germline V CDR1 and CDR2: SEHNR, FQNEAQ (reference sequence). Trimming removed 5 bases from V and 4 bases from J; junction bases left unmatched: 3. The CDR3 has 13 amino acids.

V usage is TRBV5-8 and J usage is TRBJ1-1; 8 bases agree with TRBD1. V lost 0 bases, J lost 1 base, and 8 bases stayed unmatched. In germline, CDR1 is SGHTS, CDR2 YDEGEE. This CDR3 comprises 17 residues. DNA of the CDR3: TGTGCCAGCAGCTTGGGGACAGGGCGGCTAAGGAACACTGAAGCTTTCTTT. Translated: CASSLGTGRLRNTEAFF.